This TCR beta chain originates from a study of blood T cell repertoires in COVID-19 (TCRdb year 2020). Some background on the complete study: The collaborator samples originated in the United States, Italy and Spain and spanned the acute and convalescent phases of COVID-19. Sample metadata almost always included a de-identified subject ID, COVID-19 status, age in years and sex. The material from the prospective study consisted of cDNA or gDNA derived from T cells, B-cell-depleted T cells, or PBMCs. A freely available public database, intended as a resource for researchers studying the immune response to SARS-CoV-2, is where the repertoires were released. Deeply sampled blood TCRbeta repertoires from subjects exposed to, actively infected with, or recovered from COVID-19 were included in the dataset. The samples were drawn from the first 160 participants of the ongoing ImmuneRACE study and from 1,254 subjects provided by 6 global collaborators. HLA class I and class II types, where available, came from metadata supplied by the sample provider rather than from assay-based typing.

TCRbeta CDR3 regions were amplified from genomic DNA using the immunoSEQ Assay, a bias-controlled multiplex PCR. Regarding the original processing steps: Nucleated cell counts per sample were estimated from amplification of reference gene primers within the assay. To quantify the absolute abundance of each unique TCRbeta CDR3 rearrangement, sequence reads were collapsed and filtered. For each sample, productive Simpson clonality was calculated as the square root of Simpson's diversity index across productive rearrangements. Sourced from immuneACCESS, this table was stored by TCRdb with only in-frame sequences that have V and J called. A share of the clones is absent; for the studies checked, an unresolved V gene accounts for under half, and the remainder has no known explanation. V and J calls and clone size come straight from that table; D and trimming were deduced from the DNA. The sample table holds 50,000 to 65,000 clones, of which 88% were seen once. The top ten constitute more than 3% of the sample.

Whole blood was collected in K2EDTA tubes by collaborating institutions according to the institutions' own protocols. For TCRbeta analysis, collaborators shipped samples as frozen whole blood, isolated PBMCs, or DNA extracted from either of those sample types. The cysteine opens and the phenylalanine closes a CDR3 of 15 amino acids. The DNA shown is the 45-base CDR3, in frame from base 1. From the germline V gene, CDR1 is SQVTM and CDR2 is ANQGSEA. For this chain, trimming is 6 bases at the V end and 5 bases at the J end, and the number of junction bases without a gene match is 8. The sample holds one count of this clone. This clone's antigen is unknown. No per-base quality is available; no much larger clone lies one base away. On the study overall, not on this receptor specifically: The amount of clinical and demographic metadata varied by source and participant and was provided uncurated.

The chain joins TRBV29-1 to TRBJ1-6, with 9 middle bases fitting TRBD1. Material for sequencing was peripheral blood. The origin of this receptor is a human donor in a cohort sampled during active COVID-19. The DNA sequence is given as TGCAGCGTCGAGGGGACAGGGTATAATAATTCACCCCTCCACTTT. Translated, it gives CSVEGTGYNNSPLHF.